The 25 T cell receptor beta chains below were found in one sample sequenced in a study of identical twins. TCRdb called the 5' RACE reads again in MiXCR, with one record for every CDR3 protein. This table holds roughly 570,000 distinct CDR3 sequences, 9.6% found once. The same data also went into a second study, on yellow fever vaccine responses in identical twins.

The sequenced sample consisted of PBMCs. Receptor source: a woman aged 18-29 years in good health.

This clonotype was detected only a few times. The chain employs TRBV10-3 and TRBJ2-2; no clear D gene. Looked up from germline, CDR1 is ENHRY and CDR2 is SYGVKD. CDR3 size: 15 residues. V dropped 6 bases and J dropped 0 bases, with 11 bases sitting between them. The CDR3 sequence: CAIRPGRPNTGELFF. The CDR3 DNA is TGTGCCATCAGGCCGGGCCGACCGAACACCGGGGAGCTGTTTTTT.

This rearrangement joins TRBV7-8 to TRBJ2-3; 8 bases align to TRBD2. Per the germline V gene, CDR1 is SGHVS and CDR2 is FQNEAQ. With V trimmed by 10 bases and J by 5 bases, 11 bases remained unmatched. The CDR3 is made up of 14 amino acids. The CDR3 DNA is TGTGCCACCCCCCAGCGGGAGACCCAAGATACGCAGTATTTT. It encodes CATPQRETQDTQYF.

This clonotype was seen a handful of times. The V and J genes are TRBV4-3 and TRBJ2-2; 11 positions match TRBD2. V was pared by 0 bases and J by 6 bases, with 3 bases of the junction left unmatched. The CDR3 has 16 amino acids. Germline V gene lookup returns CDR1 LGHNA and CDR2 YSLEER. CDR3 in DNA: TGCGCCAGCAGCCAAGAAGTAGCGGGGGGGGCCGGGGAGCTGTTTTTT. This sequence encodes CASSQEVAGGAGELFF.

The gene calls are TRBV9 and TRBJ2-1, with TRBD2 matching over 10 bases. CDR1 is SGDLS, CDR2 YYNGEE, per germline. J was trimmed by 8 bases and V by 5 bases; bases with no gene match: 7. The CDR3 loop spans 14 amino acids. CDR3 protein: CASSRAGGRYEQFF. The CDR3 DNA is TGTGCCAGCAGTAGAGCGGGGGGGCGGTATGAGCAGTTCTTC.

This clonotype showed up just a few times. CDR3 DNA: TGCAGTGCTAGCAAACCGGGACTAGCGATACCGCAGTTCTTC. Translation gives CSASKPGLAIPQFF. The chain is built from TRBV20-1 and TRBJ2-1; 10 nucleotides agree with TRBD2. The length of the CDR3 is 14 residues. Germline CDR1 DFQATT, CDR2 SNEGSKA (reference sequence). The V and J ends lost 3 bases and 12 bases, in that order; junction bases with no gene match: 11.

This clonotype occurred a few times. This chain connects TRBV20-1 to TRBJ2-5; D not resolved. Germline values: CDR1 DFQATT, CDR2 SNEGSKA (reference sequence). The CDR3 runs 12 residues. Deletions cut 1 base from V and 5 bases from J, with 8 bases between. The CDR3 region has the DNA TGCAGTGCTAGAGCAAATCTGGAGACCCAGTACTTC. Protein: CSARANLETQYF.

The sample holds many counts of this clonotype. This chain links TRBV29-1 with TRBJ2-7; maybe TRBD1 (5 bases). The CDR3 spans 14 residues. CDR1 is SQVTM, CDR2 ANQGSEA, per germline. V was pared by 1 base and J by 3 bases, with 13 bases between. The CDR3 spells CSVEVWQGLYEQYF. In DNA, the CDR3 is TGCAGCGTTGAAGTTTGGCAGGGTCTCTACGAGCAGTACTTC.

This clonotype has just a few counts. As DNA, the CDR3 is TGTGCCAGCAGTGGGGGAGGGGGCACAGATACGCAGTATTTT. Protein: CASSGGGGTDTQYF. The chain recombines TRBV25-1 with TRBJ2-3, with TRBD2 matching 7 bases. With V trimmed by 4 bases and J by 1 base, 2 bases remained unmatched. This CDR3 comprises 14 residues. Per germline, CDR1 MGHDK and CDR2 SYGVNS.

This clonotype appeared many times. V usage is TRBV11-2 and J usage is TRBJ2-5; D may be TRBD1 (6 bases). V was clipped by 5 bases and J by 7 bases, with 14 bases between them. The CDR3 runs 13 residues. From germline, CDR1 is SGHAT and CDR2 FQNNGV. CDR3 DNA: TGTGCCAGCAGCAACCGGGACATTGCGACCCAGTACTTC. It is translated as CASSNRDIATQYF.

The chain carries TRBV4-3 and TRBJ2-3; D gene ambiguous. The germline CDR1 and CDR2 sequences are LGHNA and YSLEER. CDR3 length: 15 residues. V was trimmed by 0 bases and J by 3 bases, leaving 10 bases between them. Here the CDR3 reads CASSQERAGTDTQYF. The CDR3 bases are TGCGCCAGCAGCCAAGAACGGGCCGGGACAGATACGCAGTATTTT.

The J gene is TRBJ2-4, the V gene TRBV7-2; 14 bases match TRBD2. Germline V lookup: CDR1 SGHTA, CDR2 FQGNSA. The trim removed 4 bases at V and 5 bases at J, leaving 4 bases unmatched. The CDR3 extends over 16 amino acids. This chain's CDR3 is CASSSRLAGGENIQYF. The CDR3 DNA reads TGTGCCAGCAGCTCCCGACTAGCGGGAGGGGAAAACATTCAGTACTTC.

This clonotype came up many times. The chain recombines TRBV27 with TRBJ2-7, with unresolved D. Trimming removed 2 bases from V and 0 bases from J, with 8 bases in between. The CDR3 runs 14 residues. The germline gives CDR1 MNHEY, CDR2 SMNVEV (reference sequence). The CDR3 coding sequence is TGTGCCAGCAGTTTAGAGACGGCCTCCTACGAGCAGTACTTC. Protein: CASSLETASYEQYF.

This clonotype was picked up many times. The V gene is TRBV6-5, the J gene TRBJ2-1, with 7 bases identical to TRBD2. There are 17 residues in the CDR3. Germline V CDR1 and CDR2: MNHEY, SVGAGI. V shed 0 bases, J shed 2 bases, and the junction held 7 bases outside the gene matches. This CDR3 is CASSYSIGGWPYNEQFF. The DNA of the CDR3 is TGTGCCAGCAGTTACTCGATCGGGGGGTGGCCCTACAATGAGCAGTTCTTC.

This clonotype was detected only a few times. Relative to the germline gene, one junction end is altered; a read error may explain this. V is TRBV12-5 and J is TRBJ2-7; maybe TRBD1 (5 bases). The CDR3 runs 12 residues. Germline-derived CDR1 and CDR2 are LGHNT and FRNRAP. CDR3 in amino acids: CASALITGEQYF. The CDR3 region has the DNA TGTGCTAGTGCTTTGATCACAGGAGAGCAGTACTTC.

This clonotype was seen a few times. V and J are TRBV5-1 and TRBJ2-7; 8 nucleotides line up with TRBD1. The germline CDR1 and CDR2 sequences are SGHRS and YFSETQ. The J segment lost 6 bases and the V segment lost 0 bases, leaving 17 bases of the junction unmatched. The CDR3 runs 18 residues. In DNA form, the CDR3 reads TGCGCCAGCAGCTTGGTCGCAGGGGGCCCTTCTAATGGGGGCGAGCAGTACTTC. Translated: CASSLVAGGPSNGGEQYF.

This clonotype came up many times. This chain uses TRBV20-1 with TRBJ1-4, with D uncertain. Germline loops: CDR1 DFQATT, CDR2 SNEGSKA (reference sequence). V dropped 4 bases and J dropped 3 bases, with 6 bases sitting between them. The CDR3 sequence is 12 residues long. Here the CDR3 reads CSAKRPNEKLFF. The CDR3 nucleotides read TGCAGTGCTAAACGGCCTAATGAAAAACTGTTTTTT.

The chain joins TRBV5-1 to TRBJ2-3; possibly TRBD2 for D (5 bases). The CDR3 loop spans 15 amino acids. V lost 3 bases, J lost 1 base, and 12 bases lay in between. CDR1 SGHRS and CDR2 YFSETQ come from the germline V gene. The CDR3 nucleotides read TGCGCCAGCAGCTCCCGTAGTAGCGGCACAGATACGCAGTATTTT. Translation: CASSSRSSGTDTQYF.

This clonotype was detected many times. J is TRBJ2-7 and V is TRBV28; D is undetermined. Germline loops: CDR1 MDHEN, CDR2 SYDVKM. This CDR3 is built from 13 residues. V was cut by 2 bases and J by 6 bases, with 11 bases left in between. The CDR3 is CASSLVMGGEQYF. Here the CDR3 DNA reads TGTGCCAGCAGTTTAGTGATGGGCGGCGAGCAGTACTTC. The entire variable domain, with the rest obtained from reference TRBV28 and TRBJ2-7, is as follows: DVKVTQSSRYLVKRTGEKVFLECVQDMDHENMFWYRQDPGLGLRLIYFSYDVKMKEKGDIPEGYSVSREKKERFSLILESASTNQTSMYLCASSLVMGGEQYFGPGTRLTVT.

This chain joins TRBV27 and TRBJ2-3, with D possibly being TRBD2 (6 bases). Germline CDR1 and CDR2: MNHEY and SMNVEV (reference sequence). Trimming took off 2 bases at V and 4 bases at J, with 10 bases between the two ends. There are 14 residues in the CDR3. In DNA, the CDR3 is TGTGCCAGCAGTTTAACTAGCCCCGCAGATACGCAGTATTTT. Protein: CASSLTSPADTQYF.

Here the CDR3 DNA reads TGCGCCAGCAGCGCCTCAGCGGGAAACTACGAGCAGTACTTC. Amino acids: CASSASAGNYEQYF. V gene TRBV5-1 combines with J gene TRBJ2-7; 7 bases agree with TRBD2. V was clipped by 4 bases and J by 3 bases; unmatched bases: 7. CDR3 length: 14 residues. CDR1 SGHRS and CDR2 YFSETQ come from the germline V gene.

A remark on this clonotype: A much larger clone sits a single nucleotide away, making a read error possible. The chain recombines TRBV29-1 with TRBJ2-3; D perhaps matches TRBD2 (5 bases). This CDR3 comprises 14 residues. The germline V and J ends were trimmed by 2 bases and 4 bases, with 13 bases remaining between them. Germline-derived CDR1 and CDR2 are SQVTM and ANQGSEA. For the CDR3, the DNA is TGCAGCGTTGAAATGCGAGGGCGGGCAGATACGCAGTATTTT. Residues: CSVEMRGRADTQYF.

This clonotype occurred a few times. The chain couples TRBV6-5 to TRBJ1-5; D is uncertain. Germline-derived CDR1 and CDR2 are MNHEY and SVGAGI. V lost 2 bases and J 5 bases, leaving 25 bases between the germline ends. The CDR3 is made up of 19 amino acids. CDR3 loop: CASSYRRWEVPNWDQPQHF. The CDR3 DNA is TGTGCCAGCAGTTACCGTCGGTGGGAGGTCCCTAACTGGGATCAGCCCCAGCATTTT.

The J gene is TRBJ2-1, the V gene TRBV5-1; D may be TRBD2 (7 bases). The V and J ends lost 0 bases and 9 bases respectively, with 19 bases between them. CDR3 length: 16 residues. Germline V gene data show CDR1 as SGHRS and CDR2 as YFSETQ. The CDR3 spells CASSLAMGGGVLEQFF. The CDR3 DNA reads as TGCGCCAGCAGCTTGGCGATGGGGGGGGGCGTTCTTGAGCAGTTCTTC. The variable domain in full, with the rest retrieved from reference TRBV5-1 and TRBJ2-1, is KAGVTQTPRYLIKTRGQQVTLSCSPISGHRSVSWYQQTPGQGLQFLFEYFSETQRNKGNFPGRFSGRQFSNSRSEMNVSTLELGDSALYLCASSLAMGGGVLEQFFGPGTRLTVL.

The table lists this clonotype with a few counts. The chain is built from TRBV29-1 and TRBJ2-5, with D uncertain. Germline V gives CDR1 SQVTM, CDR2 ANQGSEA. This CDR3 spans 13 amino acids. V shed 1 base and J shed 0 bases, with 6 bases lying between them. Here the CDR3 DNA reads TGCAGCGTTGAAGTGGAGAACCAAGAGACCCAGTACTTC. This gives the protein CSVEVENQETQYF.

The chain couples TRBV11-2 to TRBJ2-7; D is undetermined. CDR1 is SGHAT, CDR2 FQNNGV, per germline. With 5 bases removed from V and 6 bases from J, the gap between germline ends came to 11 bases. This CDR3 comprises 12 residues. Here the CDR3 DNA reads TGTGCCAGCAGCCTAGGGCGGCGCGAGCAGTACTTC. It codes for CASSLGRREQYF. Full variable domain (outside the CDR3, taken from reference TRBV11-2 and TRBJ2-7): EAGVAQSPRYKIIEKRQSVAFWCNPISGHATLYWYQQILGQGPKLLIQFQNNGVVDDSQLPKDRFSAERLKGVDSTLKIQPAKLEDSAVYLCASSLGRREQYFGPGTRLTVT.